A few counts support the clone carrying this T cell receptor beta chain. The target antigen is unknown. Primers: 60 Vbeta forward and 13 Jbeta reverse. Sequenced by immunoSEQ multiplex PCR; TCRdb stores in-frame clones only, minus some. Seen here are more than 100,000 clones, around 77% observed once, and the top ten hold about 3.7%. The data are from a study of cytomegalovirus exposure and HLA in healthy donors. Study results and caveats: Earlier results showed most TCR beta V segments being productive about 87% or about 30% of the time.

The CDR3 has 11 residues. The V and J ends lost 2 bases and 5 bases respectively, with 4 bases between them. Per germline, CDR1 SGHRS and CDR2 YFSETQ. The V gene is TRBV5-1, the J gene TRBJ2-5, with D unclear. The TCR sequence derives from a human donor in good health. Sample: PBMCs. The CDR3: CASSFSETQYF. CDR3 coding DNA: TGCGCCAGCAGCTTTTCGGAGACCCAGTACTTC.